This T cell receptor beta chain was captured in a study of cytomegalovirus exposure and HLA in healthy donors. PCR amplification relied on 60 Vbeta primers (plus 13 Jbeta primers). The table came from immunoSEQ multiplex PCR; TCRdb's copy has only in-frame clones and leaves some out. This table holds approximately 160,000 clones, roughly two thirds found once. The sample holds one count of this clone. The CDR3 sequence is 10 residues long. Per the germline V gene, CDR1 is SQVTM and CDR2 is ANQGSEA. Trimming took 4 bases from V and 11 from J, leaving 11 bases between them. The chain employs TRBV29-1 and TRBJ2-5; a weak D match, TRBD2 (5 bases). The sample was PBMCs. The receptor was derived from a woman between 40 and 55 years old in good health and CMV-seropositive. The CDR3, as DNA: TGCAGCGTTGTAGCGAGGGAGCAGTACTTC. Protein product: CSVVAREQYF.